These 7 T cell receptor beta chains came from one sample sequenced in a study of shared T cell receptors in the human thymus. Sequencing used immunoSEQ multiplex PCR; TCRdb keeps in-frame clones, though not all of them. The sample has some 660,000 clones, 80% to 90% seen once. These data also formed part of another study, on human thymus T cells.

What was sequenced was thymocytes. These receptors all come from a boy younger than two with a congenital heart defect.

The CDR3 region has the DNA TGCAGCGTTGAAACGACGGGACAGGGAGGGTCGGGCACTGAAGCTTTCTTT. It is translated as CSVETTGQGGSGTEAFF. The chain carries TRBV29-1 and TRBJ1-1; 9 bases map to TRBD1. The CDR3 is made up of 17 amino acids. CDR1 and CDR2 from the germline V gene are SQVTM and ANQGSEA. V was pared by 2 bases and J by 4 bases, with 14 bases of the junction left unmatched.

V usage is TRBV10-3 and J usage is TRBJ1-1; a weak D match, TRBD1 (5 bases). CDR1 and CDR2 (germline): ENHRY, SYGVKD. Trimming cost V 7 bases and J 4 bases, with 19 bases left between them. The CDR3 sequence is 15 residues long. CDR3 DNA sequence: TGTGCCATCAATACCCGGGGGAGGGAAGGCACTGAAGCTTTCTTT. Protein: CAINTRGREGTEAFF.

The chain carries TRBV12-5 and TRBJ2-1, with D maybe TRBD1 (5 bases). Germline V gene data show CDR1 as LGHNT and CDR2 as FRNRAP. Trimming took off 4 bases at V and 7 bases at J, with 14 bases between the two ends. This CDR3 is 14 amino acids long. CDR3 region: CASGSPLDSNEQFF. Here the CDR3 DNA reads TGTGCTAGTGGTTCCCCACTCGACAGTAATGAGCAGTTCTTC.

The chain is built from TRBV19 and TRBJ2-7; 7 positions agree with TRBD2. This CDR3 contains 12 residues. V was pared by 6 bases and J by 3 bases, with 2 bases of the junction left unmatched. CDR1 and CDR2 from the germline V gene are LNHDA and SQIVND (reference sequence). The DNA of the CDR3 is TGTGCCAGTAGGGGGAGGGGCTACGAGCAGTACTTC. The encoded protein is CASRGRGYEQYF.

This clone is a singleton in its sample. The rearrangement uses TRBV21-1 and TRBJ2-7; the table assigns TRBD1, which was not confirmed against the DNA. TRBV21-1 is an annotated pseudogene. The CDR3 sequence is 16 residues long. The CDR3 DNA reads TGTGCCAGCAGCAAAGAGGAGGGGGCCATCACCTACGAGCAGTACTTC. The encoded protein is CASSKEEGAITYEQYF.

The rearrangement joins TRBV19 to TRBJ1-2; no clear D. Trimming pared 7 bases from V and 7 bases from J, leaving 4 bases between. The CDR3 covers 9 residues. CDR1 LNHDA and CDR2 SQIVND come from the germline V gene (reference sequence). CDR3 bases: TGTGCCAGTAACGGTGGCTACACCTTC. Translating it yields CASNGGYTF.

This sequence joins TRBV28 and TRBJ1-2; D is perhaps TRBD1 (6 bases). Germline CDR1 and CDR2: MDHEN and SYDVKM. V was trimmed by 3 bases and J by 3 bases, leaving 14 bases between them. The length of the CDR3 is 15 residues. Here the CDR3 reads CASSFSRGLHYGYTF. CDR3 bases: TGTGCCAGCAGTTTTAGCAGGGGACTACACTATGGCTACACCTTC.